This T cell receptor beta chain was sequenced for a study of T cells in tuberculosis. The overall study: A South African cohort included IGRA-negative adolescents, latently infected IGRA-positive adolescents and adults with active tuberculosis. Study-wide findings and caveats: Active tuberculosis patients had shorter CDR3-alpha; the beta difference was nonsignificant.

A word on this clone: What it binds is not known.

The V gene's germline CDR1 is KGHSH and CDR2 LQKENI. The CDR3 runs to 13 residues. V was trimmed by 6 bases and J by 4 bases, leaving 7 bases between them. Generated by immunoSEQ multiplex PCR, the TCRdb table keeps only in-frame clones and is missing some. The table includes roughly 34,000 clones, nearly 90% detected once. Indicated time point: new active TB diagnosis, blood taken before or within 7 days of starting treatment. This clonotype was obtained from an adult with tuberculosis. The sequencing used PBMCs, collected at tuberculosis diagnosis. The chain recombines TRBV18 with TRBJ1-6; D call uncertain. In nucleotides, the CDR3 is TGTGCCAGCTCCTTTGAGTATAATTCACCCCTCCACTTT. Translated: CASSFEYNSPLHF.